The clone carrying this T cell receptor beta chain appeared a single time. With 6 bases clipped from V and 3 bases from J, the junction kept 7 bases outside the gene matches. The CDR3 loop spans 14 amino acids. The germline V gene encodes CDR1 LNHDA and CDR2 SQIVND (reference sequence). This entry belongs to a study of shared clonotypes between healthy human individuals. Data came from immunoSEQ multiplex PCR; TCRdb stores just in-frame clones and leaves some out. The sample yields some 580,000 clones, roughly 98% seen once. CD45RO-negative, CCR7-positively selected cells formed the naive CD8 fraction, excluding terminally differentiated effector memory CD45RA+ cells. Donors included only healthy HIV-negative adults lacking recent acute infections or vaccinations.

The chain couples TRBV19 to TRBJ2-7; the match to TRBD1 covers 8 bases. The sequenced sample consisted of naive CD8+ T cells sorted from blood. The sequence was obtained from a man aged 25-40 years in good health. CDR3 region: CASRPSGGSYEQYF. The CDR3 region has the DNA TGTGCCAGTAGGCCTTCAGGGGGCAGCTACGAGCAGTACTTC.